The following is a T cell receptor (beta chain) sequence with its context. This record belongs to a study of cytomegalovirus exposure and HLA in healthy donors. Trimming cost V 3 bases and J 0 bases; bases outside gene matches: 4. The CDR3 loop spans 15 amino acids. The germline gives CDR1 SGHRS, CDR2 YFSETQ. Primers: 60 Vbeta forward and 13 Jbeta reverse. The data were produced by immunoSEQ multiplex PCR, yet TCRdb's version contains in-frame clones alone and is incomplete. Here the sample spans roughly 71,000 clones, 65% to 70% being singletons. The sample comprised PBMCs. This clonotype originated in a man in his forties or fifties in good health and CMV-seropositive. The chain joins TRBV5-1 to TRBJ2-3, with 7 bases that match TRBD2. CDR3: CASSSGLSSTDTQYF. The CDR3, as DNA: TGCGCCAGCAGCTCGGGACTATCTAGCACAGATACGCAGTATTTT.